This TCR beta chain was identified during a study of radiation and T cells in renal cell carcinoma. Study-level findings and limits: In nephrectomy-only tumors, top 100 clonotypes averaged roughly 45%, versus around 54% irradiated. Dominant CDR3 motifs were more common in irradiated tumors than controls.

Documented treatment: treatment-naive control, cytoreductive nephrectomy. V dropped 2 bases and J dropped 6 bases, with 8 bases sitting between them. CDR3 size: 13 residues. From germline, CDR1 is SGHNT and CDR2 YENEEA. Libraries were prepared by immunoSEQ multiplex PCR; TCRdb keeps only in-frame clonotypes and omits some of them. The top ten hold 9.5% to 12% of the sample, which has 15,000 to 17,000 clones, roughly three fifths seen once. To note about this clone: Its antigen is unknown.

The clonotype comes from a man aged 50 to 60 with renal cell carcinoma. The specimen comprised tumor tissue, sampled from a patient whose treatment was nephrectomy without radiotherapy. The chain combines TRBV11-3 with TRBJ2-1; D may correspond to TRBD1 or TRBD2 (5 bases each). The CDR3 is CASSLPGTNEQFF. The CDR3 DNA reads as TGTGCCAGCAGCTTACCGGGGACCAATGAGCAGTTCTTC.